The 19 T cell receptor beta chains below come from one sample, sequenced in a study of blood T cell repertoires in COVID-19. Sequencing used immunoSEQ multiplex PCR; TCRdb keeps in-frame clones, though not all of them. The sample includes approximately 390,000 clones, 90% of them seen just once. The sequenced material came from peripheral blood. Source of these receptors: a man between 18 and 29 years old with active or convalescent COVID-19.

This chain links TRBV5-4 with TRBJ1-6; 8 bases are shared with TRBD1. This CDR3 has 15 amino acids. With 0 bases clipped from V and 7 bases from J, the junction kept 3 bases outside the gene matches. Germline CDR1 is SGHNT and CDR2 is YYREEE (reference sequence). The chain's CDR3 is CASSLARGRNSPLHF. In DNA, the CDR3 is TGTGCCAGCAGCTTGGCCAGGGGGCGAAATTCACCCCTCCACTTT.

The chain links TRBV11-1 to TRBJ2-1; no clear D gene. CDR3 size: 14 residues. Deletions cut 3 bases from V and 0 bases from J, with 6 bases between. CDR1 is SGHAT, CDR2 FQDESV, per germline (reference sequence). CDR3 sequence reads: CASSLESSYNEQFF. The CDR3 DNA sequence: TGTGCCAGCAGCTTGGAGAGCTCCTACAATGAGCAGTTCTTC.

This clone was seen just once. The V gene is TRBV4-1, the J gene TRBJ1-5, with TRBD1 identical over 7 bases. CDR3 length: 16 residues. Per the germline V gene, CDR1 is MGHRA and CDR2 is YSYEKL. Germline trimming cut 0 bases from V and 3 bases from J; bases unmatched to any gene: 5. This CDR3 is CASSQDPTGHNQPQHF. The CDR3 nucleotides are TGCGCCAGCAGCCAAGATCCGACAGGGCACAATCAGCCCCAGCATTTT.

This clone was recorded at least ten times. V and J are TRBV2 and TRBJ1-2; perhaps TRBD1 as D (6 bases). CDR1 and CDR2 (germline): SNHLY, FYNNEI. Trimming stripped 4 bases from V and 3 bases from J, with 18 bases between. The CDR3 contains 16 residues. The CDR3 loop is CASSVSRTGTDYGYTF. CDR3 nucleotide sequence: TGTGCCAGCAGTGTTTCCAGAACAGGGACGGACTATGGCTACACCTTC.

The chain uses TRBV27 and TRBJ1-5, with TRBD1 matching 9 bases. From germline, CDR1 is MNHEY and CDR2 SMNVEV (reference sequence). The CDR3 is 12 residues long. V shed 5 bases and J 11 bases; nucleotides not matched to a gene: 4. The CDR3 loop reads CASSDRGISQHF. CDR3 DNA: TGTGCCAGCAGTGACAGGGGGATTTCCCAGCATTTT.

The chain joins TRBV19 to TRBJ1-5; D gene ambiguous. The CDR3 has 13 amino acids. The germline V gene has CDR1 LNHDA and CDR2 SQIVND (reference sequence). The V gene lost 3 bases and the J gene lost 7 bases, with 10 bases spanning the gap. Written as DNA, the CDR3 is TGTGCCAGTAGTATGGGTTTCAGGCAGCCCCAGCATTTT. Encoded protein: CASSMGFRQPQHF.

The CDR3: CASSSQGYGNTIYF. The DNA for the CDR3 is TGTGCCAGCAGTTCACAGGGATACGGAAACACCATATATTTT. The rearrangement uses TRBV6-5 and TRBJ1-3, with D perhaps TRBD1 (6 bases). There are 14 residues in the CDR3. V was cut by 4 bases and J by 4 bases, with 11 bases left in between. CDR1 MNHEY and CDR2 SVGAGI come from the germline V gene.

This clone was counted a single time. The CDR3 here is CASRDAGYGYTF. In DNA, the CDR3 is TGTGCCAGCAGAGACGCGGGCTATGGCTACACCTTC. This chain joins TRBV27 and TRBJ1-2, with D hard to call. Germline CDR1 and CDR2: MNHEY and SMNVEV (reference sequence). Trimming removed 6 bases at V and 4 bases at J, with 9 bases between. The CDR3 covers 12 residues.

To note about this clone: The same CDR3 also results from other DNA sequences found in this sample. The chain couples TRBV7-3 to TRBJ2-3, with D unresolved. CDR1 is SGHTA, CDR2 FQGTGA, per germline. This CDR3 is 14 amino acids long. V gave up 0 bases and J gave up 0 bases, with 4 bases separating them. This chain's CDR3 is CASSLTRSTDTQYF. CDR3 DNA: TGTGCCAGCAGCTTAACCAGGAGCACAGATACGCAGTATTTT.

The chain uses TRBV12-5 and TRBJ1-2, with TRBD1 identical over 12 bases. V shed 4 bases, J shed 6 bases, and the junction held 6 bases outside the gene matches. The CDR3 length is 15 residues. Germline CDR1 and CDR2: LGHNT and FRNRAP. CDR3 coding DNA: TGTGCTAGTGGTTACGGCGGGACAGGGGGCAATGGCTACACCTTC. This translates into CASGYGGTGGNGYTF.

The chain uses TRBV19 and TRBJ1-5, with D perhaps TRBD1 (5 bases). This CDR3 spans 15 amino acids. Germline CDR1 LNHDA, CDR2 SQIVND (reference sequence). The V end was cut by 6 bases, the J end by 4 bases, with 16 bases between. CDR3 DNA sequence: TGTGCCAGTAGACAGGACATCGGTACAAATCAGCCCCAGCATTTT. Protein: CASRQDIGTNQPQHF.

The chain uses TRBV18 and TRBJ1-3; possible D gene TRBD1, 5 bases. The length of the CDR3 is 18 residues. V was clipped by 4 bases and J by 1 base, with 20 bases between them. Germline CDR1 reads KGHSH; CDR2 reads LQKENI. CDR3 sequence reads: CASSLGTVALRSGNTIYF. DNA for the CDR3: TGTGCCAGCTCACTAGGGACTGTGGCGCTCCGTTCTGGAAACACCATATATTTT.

The chain links TRBV5-1 to TRBJ2-1; D is possibly TRBD2 (5 bases). Looked up from germline, CDR1 is SGHRS and CDR2 is YFSETQ. This CDR3 is 16 amino acids long. The germline V and J ends were trimmed by 2 bases and 7 bases, with 19 bases remaining between them. CDR3 nucleotide sequence: TGCGCCAGCAGCTTAGGCGACCTCGTTTGGAGGAATGAGCAGTTCTTC. It is translated as CASSLGDLVWRNEQFF.

The chain uses TRBV24-1 and TRBJ2-1; TRBD2 aligns across 14 bases. J lost 7 bases, V lost 3 bases, and 4 bases had no gene match. The CDR3 is 16 amino acids. Germline V gene lookup returns CDR1 KGHDR and CDR2 SFDVKD. In nucleotides, the CDR3 is TGTGCCACCAGTGATACCGGGACTAGCGGGAGTAATGAGCAGTTCTTC. This gives the protein CATSDTGTSGSNEQFF.

V is TRBV4-2 and J is TRBJ1-3; TRBD1 matches 9 bases. The CDR3 is 18 residues long. Germline V gene sequence: CDR1 LGHNA, CDR2 YNFKEQ. The junction had 10 bases not matched to a gene; V was cut back by 4 bases and J by 0 bases. Written as DNA, the CDR3 is TGTGCCAGCAGCCTCGGGACAGGGAGGATTAGCTCTGGAAACACCATATATTTT. Protein product: CASSLGTGRISSGNTIYF.

This clone is a singleton in its sample. The genes are TRBV18 and TRBJ2-3, with 7 bases matching TRBD2. V was clipped by 2 bases and J by 5 bases; unmatched bases: 7. Germline CDR1 reads KGHSH; CDR2 reads LQKENI. This CDR3 has 15 residues. The CDR3 protein is CASSPVGGSVDTQYF. DNA of the CDR3: TGTGCCAGCTCACCAGTCGGGGGGAGTGTAGATACGCAGTATTTT.

The chain uses TRBV4-2 and TRBJ1-5; TRBD1 aligns across 8 bases. The germline CDR1 and CDR2 sequences are LGHNA and YNFKEQ. The CDR3 has 15 amino acids. V lost 1 base to trimming and J lost 3 bases; unmatched junction nucleotides: 2. The CDR3 DNA reads as TGTGCCAGCAGCCAAGGACAGGGGTTCAATCAGCCCCAGCATTTT. This sequence encodes CASSQGQGFNQPQHF.

This chain connects TRBV27 to TRBJ2-3; D not resolved. Germline CDR1 MNHEY, CDR2 SMNVEV (reference sequence). V was shortened by 6 bases and J by 2 bases, with 12 bases between the two germline ends. The CDR3 sequence is 14 residues long. Here the CDR3 reads CASRIGANTDTQYF. The CDR3 coding sequence is TGTGCCAGCAGGATAGGAGCGAACACAGATACGCAGTATTTT.

The chain recombines TRBV4-3 with TRBJ2-5; 11 bases agree with TRBD2. The CDR3 is 16 amino acids. Germline V gene sequence: CDR1 LGHNA, CDR2 YSLEER. With 4 bases clipped from V and 5 bases from J, the junction kept 9 bases outside the gene matches. The CDR3 protein is CASSRSLAGVGETQYF. The CDR3 DNA follows: TGCGCCAGCAGCCGATCACTAGCGGGAGTTGGGGAGACCCAGTACTTC.